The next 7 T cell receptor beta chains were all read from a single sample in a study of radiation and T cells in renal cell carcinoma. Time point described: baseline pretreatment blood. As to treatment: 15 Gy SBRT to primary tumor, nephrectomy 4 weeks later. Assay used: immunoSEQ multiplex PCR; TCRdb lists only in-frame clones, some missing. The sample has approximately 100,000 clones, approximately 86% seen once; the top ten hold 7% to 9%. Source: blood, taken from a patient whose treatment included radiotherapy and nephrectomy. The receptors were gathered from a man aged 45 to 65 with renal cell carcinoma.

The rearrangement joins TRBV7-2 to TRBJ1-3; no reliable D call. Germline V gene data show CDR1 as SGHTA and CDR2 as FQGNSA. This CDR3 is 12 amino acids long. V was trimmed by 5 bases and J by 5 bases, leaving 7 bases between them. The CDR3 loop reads CASSPLRNTIYF. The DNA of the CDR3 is TGTGCCAGCAGCCCCCTTAGAAACACCATATATTTT.

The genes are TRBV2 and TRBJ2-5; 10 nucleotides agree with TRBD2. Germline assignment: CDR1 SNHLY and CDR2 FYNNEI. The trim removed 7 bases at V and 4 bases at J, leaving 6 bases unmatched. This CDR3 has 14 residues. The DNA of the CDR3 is TGTGCCAGCAAACCGGGACTAGCGTTAGAGACCCAGTACTTC. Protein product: CASKPGLALETQYF.

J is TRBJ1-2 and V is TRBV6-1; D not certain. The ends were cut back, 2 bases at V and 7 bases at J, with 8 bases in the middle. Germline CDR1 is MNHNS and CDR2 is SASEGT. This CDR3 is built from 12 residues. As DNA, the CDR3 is TGTGCCAGCAGTGAATCGGCTGCTGGCTACACCTTC. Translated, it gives CASSESAAGYTF.

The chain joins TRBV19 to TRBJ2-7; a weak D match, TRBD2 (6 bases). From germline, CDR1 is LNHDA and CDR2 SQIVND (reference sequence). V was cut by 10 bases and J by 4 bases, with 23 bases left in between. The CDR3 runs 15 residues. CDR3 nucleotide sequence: TGTGCCACTAGGAGGGCAGTACCGGCTTTTTACGAGCAGTACTTC. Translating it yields CATRRAVPAFYEQYF. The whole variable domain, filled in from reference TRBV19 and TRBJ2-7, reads DGGITQSPKYLFRKEGQNVTLSCEQNLNHDAMYWYRQDPGQGLRLIYYSQIVNDFQKGDIAEGYSVSREKKESFPLTVTSAQKNPTAFYLCATRRAVPAFYEQYFGPGTRLTVT.

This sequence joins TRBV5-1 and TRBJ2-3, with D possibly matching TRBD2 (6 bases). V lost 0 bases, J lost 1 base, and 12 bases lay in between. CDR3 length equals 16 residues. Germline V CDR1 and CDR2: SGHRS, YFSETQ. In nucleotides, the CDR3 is TGCGCCAGCAGCTTGGCCATTGGAGGGGGCACAGATACGCAGTATTTT. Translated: CASSLAIGGGTDTQYF.

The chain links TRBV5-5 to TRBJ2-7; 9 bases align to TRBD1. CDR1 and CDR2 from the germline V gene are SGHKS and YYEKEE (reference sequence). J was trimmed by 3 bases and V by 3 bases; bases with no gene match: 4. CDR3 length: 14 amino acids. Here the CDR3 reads CASSWGQGIYEQYF. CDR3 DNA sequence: TGTGCCAGCAGCTGGGGACAGGGAATCTACGAGCAGTACTTC.

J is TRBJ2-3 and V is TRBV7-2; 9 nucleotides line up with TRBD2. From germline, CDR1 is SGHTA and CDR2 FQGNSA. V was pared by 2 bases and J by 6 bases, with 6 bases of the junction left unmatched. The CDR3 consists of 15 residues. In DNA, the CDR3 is TGTGCCAGCAGCTTAAGAAGCGGGGGGTGGGATACGCAGTATTTT. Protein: CASSLRSGGWDTQYF.